This record covers a single T cell receptor beta chain. The data stem from a study of blood T cell repertoires in COVID-19. As originally analysed: Using reference gene primer amplification, nucleated cell counts were estimated. The table came from immunoSEQ multiplex PCR; TCRdb's copy has only in-frame clones and leaves some out. V and J calls and clone size are those listed in that table; D and trimming were worked out from the DNA. The sample carries 50,000 to 70,000 clones, around 80% recorded once. The V gene's germline CDR1 is SGHRS and CDR2 YFSETQ. This CDR3 region has 14 residues. The germline V and J ends were trimmed by 4 bases and 9 bases, with 17 bases remaining between them.

The chain couples TRBV5-1 to TRBJ2-1, with D possibly matching TRBD2 (6 bases). This TCR was recovered from a man in his sixties with acute or convalescent COVID-19. Input material: peripheral blood. As DNA, the CDR3 is TGCGCCAGCAGCCCGTATTCCCGGGAGCGTGAGCAGTTCTTC. Its translation: CASSPYSREREQFF.